Described below is a single T cell receptor beta chain sequence and its context. The protocol was immunoSEQ multiplex PCR, while the TCRdb copy is restricted to in-frame clones and leaves out a portion. The sample consists of under 150,000 clones, roughly 88% of them appearing once. This sample is part of a study of control samples from healthy donors and cancer patients. This CDR3 comprises 16 residues. Germline CDR1 reads SGHDT; CDR2 reads YYEEEE. The V and J ends lost 2 bases and 0 bases, in that order; junction bases with no gene match: 2. Sequenced input: blood. The chain is built from TRBV5-6 and TRBJ2-2, with 9 bases lining up with TRBD1. This clonotype was sampled from a middle-aged man in good health. Here the CDR3 reads CASSFTGGANTGELFF. CDR3 coding DNA: TGTGCCAGCAGCTTCACAGGGGGCGCGAACACCGGGGAGCTGTTTTTT.